This entry lists 21 T cell receptor beta chains sequenced from one sample in a study of T cells after posttransplantation cyclophosphamide. Assay used: immunoSEQ multiplex PCR; TCRdb lists only in-frame clones, some missing. The sample includes 30,000 to 40,000 clones, about 87% seen only once; the top ten take about 15%. Sequencing was done on a sample of PBMCs. These receptors were obtained from a woman aged 40 to 49 with a blood cancer, CMV-positive, and with a related stem cell donor.

This sequence joins TRBV19 and TRBJ2-3, with 7 bases lining up with TRBD1. V trimming: 6 bases; J trimming: 2 bases; junction bases outside the gene matches: 8. Germline V gives CDR1 LNHDA, CDR2 SQIVND (reference sequence). CDR3 length: 15 residues. DNA for the CDR3: TGTGCCAGTAGCGTCCCCGGGACAGTCACAGATACGCAGTATTTT. Its translation: CASSVPGTVTDTQYF.

V is TRBV6-6 and J is TRBJ1-3; D gene unclear. The CDR3 runs 13 residues. Trimming cost V 5 bases and J 4 bases, with 9 bases left between them. Germline V gene data show CDR1 as MNHNY and CDR2 as SVGAGI (reference sequence). DNA for the CDR3: TGTGCCAGCAGTAATGGGAGAGGAAACACCATATATTTT. Its protein is CASSNGRGNTIYF.

The chain links TRBV18 to TRBJ2-7; 7 bases fit TRBD2. Germline V gene data show CDR1 as KGHSH and CDR2 as LQKENI. The trim removed 0 bases at V and 4 bases at J, leaving 21 bases unmatched. The CDR3 loop spans 20 amino acids. DNA for the CDR3: TGTGCCAGCTCACCACCCTACTTGTCCCGTAGAACGGGGGGAGCGTACGAGCAGTACTTC. This gives the protein CASSPPYLSRRTGGAYEQYF.

The chain has TRBV7-8 and TRBJ1-5, with 7 bases identical to TRBD1. The CDR3 has 17 amino acids. Trimming removed 5 bases from V and 0 bases from J; junction bases left unmatched: 10. Germline V gene sequence: CDR1 SGHVS, CDR2 FQNEAQ. The CDR3 region has the DNA TGTGCCAGCAGCCACCGACTGGGACAGACTAGCAATCAGCCCCAGCATTTT. It encodes CASSHRLGQTSNQPQHF. The full variable domain, with the rest looked up from reference TRBV7-8 and TRBJ1-5, is GAGVSQSPRYKVAKRGQDVALRCDPISGHVSLFWYQQALGQGPEFLTYFQNEAQLDKSGLPSDRFFAERPEGSVSTLKIQRTQQEDSAVYLCASSHRLGQTSNQPQHFGDGTRLSIL.

The V call is TRBV4-2, the J call TRBJ1-6; D perhaps matches TRBD1 (5 bases). The CDR3 has 18 residues. Between the trimmed V and J ends, which lost 4 bases and 8 bases, there was a span of 24 bases. CDR1 is LGHNA, CDR2 YNFKEQ, per germline. The CDR3 DNA reads as TGTGCCAGCAGCCCCCAAGGGGCAGCTCCCTTTTTGGATTCACCCCTCCACTTT. Protein: CASSPQGAAPFLDSPLHF.

About this clone itself: An end of the junction does not agree with germline; a read error may underlie this. The chain joins TRBV7-9 to TRBJ2-1; 9 bases align to TRBD2. Germline values: CDR1 SEHNR, CDR2 FQNEAQ (reference sequence). There are 14 residues in the CDR3. The CDR3 sequence is CASSPMGLAGILIF. The CDR3 DNA is TGTGCCAGCAGCCCAATGGGCCTAGCGGGGATCTTGATCTTC.

The chain employs TRBV11-2 and TRBJ2-5, with 9 positions matching TRBD2. In germline, CDR1 is SGHAT, CDR2 FQNNGV. The CDR3 totals 16 residues. V lost 1 base to trimming and J lost 5 bases; unmatched junction nucleotides: 8. The CDR3 bases are TGTGCCAGCAGCTTAGGGGGCGGGGGGGCTAAGGAGACCCAGTACTTC. Translation gives CASSLGGGGAKETQYF.

The chain combines TRBV28 with TRBJ2-5; D may be TRBD2 (5 bases). CDR3 length: 19 amino acids. From germline, CDR1 is MDHEN and CDR2 SYDVKM. The ends were cut back, 3 bases at V and 10 bases at J, with 33 bases in the middle. CDR3 protein: CASSLTGLAGTGEKRLQYF. CDR3 nucleotides: TGTGCCAGCAGTTTGACCGGACTGGCTGGCACTGGGGAAAAGAGACTCCAGTACTTC.

Points on this clone: Relative to the germline gene, one junction end is altered; a read error may explain this. The chain joins TRBV15 to TRBJ2-6; maybe TRBD1 (6 bases). The CDR3 extends over 15 amino acids. Looked up from germline, CDR1 is LNHNV and CDR2 is YYDKDF (reference sequence). The CDR3 sequence: CATSSRGSGVNVLTF. In nucleotides, the CDR3 is TGTGCCACCAGCAGCAGGGGCTCTGGGGTCAACGTCCTGACTTTC.

This clone was counted between two and nine times. At one boundary the junction diverges from the germline segment, which might be a read error. This chain joins TRBV6-5 and TRBJ1-1; D remains unclear. This CDR3 has 10 residues. Looked up from germline, CDR1 is MNHEY and CDR2 is SVGAGI. As DNA, the CDR3 is TGTGCGAGCATCGGGACTGAAGCTTTCTTT. Translated: CASIGTEAFF.

The gene calls are TRBV5-1 and TRBJ1-3; a possible D gene is TRBD1 (5 bases). This CDR3 contains 15 residues. The germline V and J ends were trimmed by 4 bases and 0 bases, with 11 bases remaining between them. Germline CDR1 and CDR2: SGHRS and YFSETQ. The CDR3 loop is CASSGAVGSGNTIYF. The CDR3 nucleotides are TGCGCCAGCAGCGGGGCTGTCGGCTCTGGAAACACCATATATTTT.

The J gene is TRBJ2-5, the V gene TRBV19; the D is unclear. Germline assignment: CDR1 LNHDA and CDR2 SQIVND (reference sequence). There are 14 residues in the CDR3. Deletions cut 3 bases from V and 4 bases from J, with 12 bases between. This CDR3 is CASSIGSARETQYF. The CDR3 nucleotides read TGTGCCAGTAGTATCGGGTCGGCTAGAGAGACCCAGTACTTC.

This sequence joins TRBV28 and TRBJ2-7; 9 bases fit TRBD1. Unmatched junction bases numbered 7, after V lost 5 bases and J lost 5 bases. Germline CDR1 MDHEN, CDR2 SYDVKM. The CDR3 has 14 residues. The CDR3 spells CASSPEGQGDEQYF. CDR3 nucleotide sequence: TGTGCCAGCAGTCCTGAGGGACAGGGAGACGAGCAGTACTTC.

This chain links TRBV28 with TRBJ2-7; the match to TRBD2 covers 8 bases. Trimming at V came to 5 bases and at J to 2 bases, leaving 8 bases not matched to a gene. CDR1 MDHEN and CDR2 SYDVKM come from the germline V gene. There are 15 residues in the CDR3. The chain's CDR3 is CASSATGGGAYEQYF. The CDR3 region has the DNA TGTGCCAGCAGTGCGACGGGGGGGGGTGCCTACGAGCAGTACTTC.

The V and J genes are TRBV6-1 and TRBJ2-7; D unresolved. Germline CDR1 reads MNHNS; CDR2 reads SASEGT. The V end was cut by 2 bases, the J end by 6 bases, with 11 bases between. The CDR3 has 13 amino acids. The CDR3 region is CASSESLPGEQYF. The CDR3 DNA follows: TGTGCCAGCAGTGAATCCCTCCCCGGCGAGCAGTACTTC.

The chain recombines TRBV27 with TRBJ1-2; 8 nucleotides match TRBD1. This CDR3 contains 15 residues. Unmatched junction bases numbered 11, after V lost 6 bases and J lost 5 bases. CDR1 is MNHEY and CDR2 is SMNVEV in the germline V gene (reference sequence). The CDR3, as DNA: TGTGCCAGCAGGACTCCGCGACAGGGGAGGTATGGCTACACCTTC. It specifies CASRTPRQGRYGYTF.

The chain joins TRBV5-1 to TRBJ2-7, with TRBD1 matching 9 bases. The germline CDR1 and CDR2 sequences are SGHRS and YFSETQ. V lost 9 bases to trimming and J lost 4 bases; unmatched junction nucleotides: 8. There are 13 residues in the CDR3. This CDR3 is CATRHRGPYEQYF. The CDR3 coding sequence is TGCGCCACCCGGCACAGGGGGCCTTACGAGCAGTACTTC.

The gene calls are TRBV9 and TRBJ2-5; 9 bases agree with TRBD1. TRBJ2-7 matches the DNA end more closely, so the J call is doubtful. Germline CDR1 SGDLS, CDR2 YYNGEE. The CDR3 covers 15 residues. The CDR3 loop reads CASSPPGQGIYEQYF. The CDR3 DNA sequence: TGTGCCAGCAGCCCCCCGGGACAGGGCATCTACGAGCAGTACTTC.

The chain combines TRBV19 with TRBJ2-1, with no clear D. The CDR3 totals 14 residues. Looked up from germline, CDR1 is LNHDA and CDR2 is SQIVND (reference sequence). V lost 4 bases and J lost 4, with 11 bases in between. The CDR3 sequence: CASSRAEFYNEQFF. CDR3 DNA: TGTGCCAGTAGTAGGGCAGAATTTTACAATGAGCAGTTCTTC.

The CDR3, as DNA: TGTGCCAGCAGTTACCTCGAGGCAGGGGGGAACACTGAAGCTTTCTTT. This gives the protein CASSYLEAGGNTEAFF. This chain connects TRBV6-5 to TRBJ1-1; 7 positions agree with TRBD1. The CDR3 loop spans 16 amino acids. The trim removed 2 bases at V and 1 base at J, leaving 7 bases unmatched. Germline values: CDR1 MNHEY, CDR2 SVGAGI.

The rearrangement uses TRBV13 and TRBJ1-1; 7 positions match TRBD1. V lost 0 bases to trimming and J lost 1 base; unmatched junction nucleotides: 5. Germline V CDR1 and CDR2: PRHDT, FYEKMQ (reference sequence). CDR3 length: 16 residues. CDR3 sequence: CASSLGWDSRNTEAFF. For the CDR3, the DNA is TGTGCCAGCAGCTTAGGCTGGGACAGTAGGAACACTGAAGCTTTCTTT.